This TCR beta chain was profiled in a study of blood T cell repertoires in COVID-19. Measured with immunoSEQ multiplex PCR; TCRdb has only the in-frame clones, and not every one. The data show around 72,000 clones, around 82% seen once. V trimming: 3 bases; J trimming: 4 bases; junction bases outside the gene matches: 5. The CDR3 loop spans 16 amino acids. CDR1 KGHDR and CDR2 SFDVKD come from the germline V gene. The sample comprised peripheral blood. The receptor was isolated from a woman aged 60-70 years with acute or convalescent COVID-19. The chain couples TRBV24-1 to TRBJ2-3; 11 bases are shared with TRBD2. The CDR3 nucleotides are TGTGCCACCAGTGATGTAGCGGGGGGGCAGTCAGATACGCAGTATTTT. It translates to CATSDVAGGQSDTQYF.